Following are 13 T cell receptor beta chains from one sample sequenced in a study of identical twins. TCRdb re-called the 5' RACE reads through MiXCR, storing one row per CDR3 protein. The sample consists of 240,000 or so distinct CDR3 sequences, 8% to 11% of them appearing once. Material for sequencing was memory T cells sorted from blood. Receptors originate from a man in his fifties or sixties in good health.

CDR3 amino acids: CSASQRATYEQYF. The CDR3 coding sequence is TGCAGTGCTAGCCAGCGGGCCACCTACGAGCAGTACTTC. The chain recombines TRBV20-1 with TRBJ2-7, with a tentative D call TRBD2 (6 bases). V lost 3 bases to trimming and J lost 2 bases, with 11 bases between them. Germline loops: CDR1 DFQATT, CDR2 SNEGSKA (reference sequence). The CDR3 is 13 residues long.

This clonotype appeared many times. This chain links TRBV12-3 or TRBV12-4 with TRBJ1-2; 8 bases agree with TRBD1. The CDR3 length is 13 residues. Trimming cost V 4 bases and J 9 bases; bases outside gene matches: 7. CDR3 in amino acids: CASSSGTGLSYTF. CDR3 DNA sequence: TGTGCCAGCAGTTCTGGGACAGGACTTAGCTACACCTTC.

The chain has TRBV5-1 and TRBJ2-6, with TRBD2 as a possible D gene (6 bases). V was cut by 0 bases and J by 1 base, with 11 bases left in between. Germline values: CDR1 SGHRS, CDR2 YFSETQ. The CDR3 sequence is 17 residues long. The CDR3 spells CASSLGDGGSGANVLTF. CDR3 DNA sequence: TGCGCCAGCAGCTTGGGCGACGGAGGGTCTGGGGCCAACGTCCTGACTTTC.

In this sample, this clonotype turned up a few times. This chain connects TRBV7-2 to TRBJ2-7; 9 positions agree with TRBD1. Germline CDR1 SGHTA, CDR2 FQGNSA. V lost 7 bases and J lost 1; bases outside the gene matches: 8. The CDR3 covers 15 residues. This chain's CDR3 is CASTGGTGRSYEQYF. In nucleotides, the CDR3 is TGTGCCAGCACTGGGGGGACAGGGCGATCCTACGAGCAGTACTTC.

This clonotype was detected a few times. V and J are TRBV4-2 and TRBJ1-6; no definite D call. Trimming left V 0 bases short and J 0 bases short, with 18 bases between. The germline CDR1 and CDR2 sequences are LGHNA and YNFKEQ. This CDR3 contains 20 residues. The CDR3 spells CASSQDGVKGGSSYNSPLHF. The CDR3 bases are TGTGCCAGCAGCCAAGACGGGGTTAAAGGAGGATCCTCCTATAATTCACCCCTCCACTTT.

The V and J genes are TRBV19 and TRBJ2-2; D call uncertain. The CDR3 is 14 amino acids. The germline gives CDR1 LNHDA, CDR2 SQIVND (reference sequence). Trimming removed 4 bases from V and 3 bases from J, with 9 bases in between. The CDR3 sequence is CASSTLRDTGELFF. CDR3 nucleotides: TGTGCCAGTAGTACCCTCAGAGACACCGGGGAGCTGTTTTTT.

The chain is built from TRBV15 and TRBJ2-5; perhaps TRBD2 as D (5 bases). Germline CDR1 is LNHNV and CDR2 is YYDKDF (reference sequence). The CDR3 spans 13 residues. Trimming pared 0 bases from V and 5 bases from J, leaving 7 bases between. CDR3 loop: CATSRDWRETQYF. The CDR3 nucleotides are TGTGCCACCAGCAGAGATTGGAGGGAGACCCAGTACTTC.

This clonotype occurred many times. The chain couples TRBV6-5 to TRBJ2-2, with TRBD2 matching 11 bases. The CDR3 contains 17 residues. The germline V gene encodes CDR1 MNHEY and CDR2 SVGAGI. Trimming cost V 2 bases and J 4 bases; bases outside gene matches: 6. CDR3 region: CASSYDVGTSGTGELFF. CDR3 nucleotides: TGTGCCAGCAGTTACGATGTAGGGACTAGCGGCACCGGGGAGCTGTTTTTT.

As regards this clonotype: The junction does not match germline at one end; this may be a read error. The chain employs TRBV11-2 and TRBJ1-1; no clear D gene. The V gene's germline CDR1 is SGHAT and CDR2 FQNNGV. The CDR3 contains 13 residues. This CDR3 reads CASSLGENTGAFF. CDR3 sequence (DNA): TGTGCCAGCAGCTTAGGGGAGAACACTGGAGCTTTCTTT.

This clonotype was recorded a few times. V and J are TRBV11-1 and TRBJ2-2; a weak D match, TRBD1 (6 bases). Germline-derived CDR1 and CDR2 are SGHAT and FQDESV (reference sequence). The CDR3 contains 18 residues. With 5 bases removed from V and 0 bases from J, the gap between germline ends came to 19 bases. CDR3 protein: CASSKADRRTANTGELFF. The CDR3 DNA reads TGTGCCAGCAGCAAGGCCGACAGGAGAACCGCGAACACCGGGGAGCTGTTTTTT.

This chain uses TRBV6-1 with TRBJ2-2, with TRBD2 matching 12 bases. Germline CDR1 is MNHNS and CDR2 is SASEGT. V lost 6 bases, J lost 1 base, and 6 bases stayed unmatched. The CDR3 runs to 17 residues. The CDR3 region has the DNA TGTGCCAGCAGGCTAGCGGGAGGGCCCGTGAACACCGGGGAGCTGTTTTTT. Translation gives CASRLAGGPVNTGELFF.

The rearrangement links TRBV10-3 to TRBJ2-7, with 11 bases fitting TRBD2. With 0 bases clipped from V and 4 bases from J, the junction kept 8 bases outside the gene matches. The CDR3 spans 17 residues. The germline CDR1 and CDR2 sequences are ENHRY and SYGVKD. CDR3 bases: TGTGCCATCAGTGAGTCGGGGGGGCTAGCGGGAGGATACGAGCAGTACTTC. It is translated as CAISESGGLAGGYEQYF.

This clonotype was recorded at least ten times. The chain uses TRBV20-1 and TRBJ2-5; 7 bases align to TRBD1. The trim removed 4 bases at V and 1 base at J, leaving 6 bases unmatched. Germline V lookup: CDR1 DFQATT, CDR2 SNEGSKA (reference sequence). The CDR3 covers 14 residues. CDR3 DNA: TGCAGTGCTACCAAGACAGGGACCCAAGAGACCCAGTACTTC. Residues: CSATKTGTQETQYF.